This section outlines one T cell receptor (beta chain) sequence together with its context. These data originate in a study of blood T cell repertoires in COVID-19. Study-level information: Sites across the United States, Italy and Spain contributed samples from acute and convalescent COVID-19. Sample material is recorded as cDNA or gDNA derived from T cells, B-cell-depleted T cells, or PBMCs.

In the authors' methods: Quantification of nucleated cells was approximated via reference gene primer amplification. The repertoire was sequenced with immunoSEQ multiplex PCR; TCRdb's copy has only in-frame clones and lacks some. The DNA gave D and trimming, while V, J and clone size come from that table. The sample yields over 55,000 clones, about 90% seen once. The CDR3 contains 16 residues. In germline, CDR1 is MNHEY, CDR2 SMNVEV (reference sequence). V lost 4 bases and J 1 base, leaving 11 bases between the germline ends. Sequenced: peripheral blood. The source of this sequence is a man aged 50-60 years with active COVID-19. This sequence joins TRBV27 and TRBJ2-6; D unclear. As DNA, the CDR3 is TGTGCCAGCAGTTCCGAGGTCTGGTCTGGGGCCAACGTCCTGACTTTC. It translates to CASSSEVWSGANVLTF.